The present entry profiles one T cell receptor (beta chain) with its context. The CDR3 contains 15 residues. Trimming removed 5 bases from V and 8 bases from J, with 18 bases in between. Germline V gene lookup returns CDR1 SGHAT and CDR2 FQNNGV. This specimen comes from a study of blood T cell repertoires in COVID-19. Overall study context: Specimens from acute and convalescent COVID-19 originated in the United States, Italy and Spain. Nucleic acid was either cDNA or gDNA, and it came from T cells, B-cell-depleted T cells, or PBMCs.

In the authors' workflow: Nucleated cell counts were estimated from reference gene primer amplification. Generated by immunoSEQ multiplex PCR, the TCRdb table keeps only in-frame clones and is missing some. The V and J calls and the clone size are those of that table, but D and trimming were determined from the DNA. The data show 250,000 to 350,000 clones, about 90% seen once. Sequencing was performed on peripheral blood. The chain uses TRBV11-2 and TRBJ1-4; maybe TRBD1 (5 bases). This receptor was taken from a man between 18 and 35 years old with active or convalescent COVID-19. This chain's CDR3 is CASSRRYQGGEKLFF. CDR3 nucleotide sequence: TGTGCCAGCAGCCGCCGCTATCAGGGTGGAGAAAAACTGTTTTTT. Filled out from reference TRBV11-2 and TRBJ1-4, the complete variable domain reads EAGVAQSPRYKIIEKRQSVAFWCNPISGHATLYWYQQILGQGPKLLIQFQNNGVVDDSQLPKDRFSAERLKGVDSTLKIQPAKLEDSAVYLCASSRRYQGGEKLFFGSGTQLSVL.